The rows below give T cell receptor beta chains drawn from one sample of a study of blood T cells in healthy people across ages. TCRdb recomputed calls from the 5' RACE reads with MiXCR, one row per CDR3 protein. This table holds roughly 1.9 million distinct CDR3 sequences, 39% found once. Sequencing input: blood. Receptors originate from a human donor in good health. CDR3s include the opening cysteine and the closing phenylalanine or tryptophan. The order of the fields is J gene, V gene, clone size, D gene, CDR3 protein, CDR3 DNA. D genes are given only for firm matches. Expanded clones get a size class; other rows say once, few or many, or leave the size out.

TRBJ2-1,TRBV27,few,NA,CASSFLGWNEQFF,TGTGCCAGCAGTTTTCTAGGGTGGAATGAGCAGTTCTTC
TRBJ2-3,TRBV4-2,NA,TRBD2,CASSQDQRGDSDTQYF,TGTGCCAGCAGCCAAGATCAGCGGGGGGATTCAGATACGCAGTATTTT
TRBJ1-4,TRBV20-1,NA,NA,CSARNRKLFF,TGCAGTGCCCGGAATAGAAAACTGTTTTTT
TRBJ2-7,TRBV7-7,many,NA,CASSLALGGTYEQYF,TGTGCTAGCAGCTTAGCGCTGGGAGGAACCTACGAGCAGTACTTC
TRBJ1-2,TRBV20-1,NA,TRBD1,CSARDRGQGHNGYTF,TGCAGTGCTAGAGATCGAGGACAGGGGCACAATGGCTACACCTTC
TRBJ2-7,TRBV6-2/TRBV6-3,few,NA,CASSYRAGQIGTYEQYF,TGTGCCAGCAGTTACAGGGCAGGGCAGATCGGCACCTACGAGCAGTACTTC
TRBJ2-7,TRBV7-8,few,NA,CASSLLTGLSYEQYF,TGTGCCAGCAGCTTATTGACAGGATTGTCCTACGAGCAGTACTTC
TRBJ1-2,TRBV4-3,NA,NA,CASSQGVGREYGYTF,TGCGCCAGCAGCCAAGGAGTGGGCAGGGAGTATGGCTACACCTTC
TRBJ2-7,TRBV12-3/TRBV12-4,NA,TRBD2,CASSPGLAGGQSSYEQYF,TGTGCCAGCAGTCCTGGACTAGCGGGGGGCCAAAGCTCCTACGAGCAGTACTTC
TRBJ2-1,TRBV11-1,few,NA,CASSPRGSFYNEQFF,TGTGCCAGCAGCCCTCGCGGGTCCTTCTACAATGAGCAGTTCTTC
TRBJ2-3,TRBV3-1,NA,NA,CASSQVQRTTDTQYF,TGTGCCAGCAGCCAAGTACAGCGGACCACAGATACGCAGTATTTT